This T cell receptor beta chain is drawn from a study of T cells in Graves' hyperthyroidism and ophthalmopathy. Overall study results and limits: Appearing also in blood were most of the thyroid clonotypes expanded above 0.001.

Diagnoses were established using clinical symptoms, serum thyroxine and TRAb, thyroid ultrasound and orbital computed tomography. This clonotype has more than one count but fewer than ten. Its specificity is unknown. Trimming cost V 4 bases and J 2 bases, with 19 bases left between them. CDR3 size: 16 residues. Per the germline V gene, CDR1 is SGDLS and CDR2 is YYNGEE. Using RNA transcripts as the source, TCR beta CDR3 regions were amplified. HTBI primers were the set used in a first-round RT-PCR of the TCR CDR3. TCRdb processed the multiplex PCR reads anew with MiXCR; each CDR3 protein has one entry. The sample yields about 360,000 distinct CDR3 sequences, about 13% seen once.

The sequenced sample was blood. This TCR was sampled from a young woman with Graves' hyperthyroidism. This chain uses TRBV9 with TRBJ2-7; D is possibly TRBD2 (6 bases). CDR3 DNA: TGTGCCAGCAGCCAGACCCTGGGGGGAGCAGCCTACGAGCAGTACTTC. Its protein product is CASSQTLGGAAYEQYF.